A single T cell receptor (beta chain) is shown here with its context. This sample was taken from a study of blood T cell repertoires in COVID-19. Study summary: T cells, B-cell-depleted T cells, or PBMCs supplied cDNA or gDNA.

Original data processing: Amplification from reference gene primers served as the basis for estimated nucleated cell counts. Only in-frame clones appear in the TCRdb table, and some are missing; sequencing was by immunoSEQ multiplex PCR. For V, J and clone size, that table is used; D and trimming come from the DNA. The sample carries approximately 83,000 clones, 88% recorded once. J gave up 2 bases and V 3 bases, and 3 bases lay outside the gene matches. The CDR3 loop spans 14 amino acids. Germline V gives CDR1 MDHEN, CDR2 SYDVKM. Sample: peripheral blood. The chain combines TRBV28 with TRBJ1-1; 7 bases match TRBD1. The source is a man in his sixties or seventies with acute or convalescent COVID-19. CDR3 nucleotide sequence: TGTGCCAGCAGTTTGACAGGGACAAACACTGAAGCTTTCTTT. Translated: CASSLTGTNTEAFF.